This T cell receptor beta chain is drawn from a study of cytomegalovirus exposure and HLA in healthy donors. The overall study: A data release that came early held approximately 92 million unique TCRs from HLA-typed donors.

A note on this clone: As yet, its antigen is unknown.

CDR1 is MNHNY and CDR2 is SVGAGI in the germline V gene (reference sequence). V gave up 2 bases and J gave up 5 bases, with 13 bases separating them. The CDR3 spans 15 residues. PCR amplification relied on 60 Vbeta primers (plus 13 Jbeta primers). Assay: immunoSEQ multiplex PCR; the TCRdb copy retains only in-frame clones and omits some. This repertoire shows about 110,000 clones, around three quarters found once; its top ten account for about 0.92%. Study-wide results and limits: Later analysis identified a missense DCLRE1C variant that was linked to TCR beta V- and J-gene trimming. A prior analysis recorded that most TCR beta V segments were productive about 87% or about 30% of the time. The study recorded over 150 TCR beta chains that were cytomegalovirus-associated.

V is TRBV6-6 and J is TRBJ1-5; TRBD1 might be the D (6 bases). The clonotype originates from a young woman in good health and CMV-seronegative. Specimen: PBMCs. The CDR3 DNA sequence: TGTGCCAGCAGTTACGGGCAGGGGTATGATCAGCCCCAGCATTTT. This gives the protein CASSYGQGYDQPQHF.